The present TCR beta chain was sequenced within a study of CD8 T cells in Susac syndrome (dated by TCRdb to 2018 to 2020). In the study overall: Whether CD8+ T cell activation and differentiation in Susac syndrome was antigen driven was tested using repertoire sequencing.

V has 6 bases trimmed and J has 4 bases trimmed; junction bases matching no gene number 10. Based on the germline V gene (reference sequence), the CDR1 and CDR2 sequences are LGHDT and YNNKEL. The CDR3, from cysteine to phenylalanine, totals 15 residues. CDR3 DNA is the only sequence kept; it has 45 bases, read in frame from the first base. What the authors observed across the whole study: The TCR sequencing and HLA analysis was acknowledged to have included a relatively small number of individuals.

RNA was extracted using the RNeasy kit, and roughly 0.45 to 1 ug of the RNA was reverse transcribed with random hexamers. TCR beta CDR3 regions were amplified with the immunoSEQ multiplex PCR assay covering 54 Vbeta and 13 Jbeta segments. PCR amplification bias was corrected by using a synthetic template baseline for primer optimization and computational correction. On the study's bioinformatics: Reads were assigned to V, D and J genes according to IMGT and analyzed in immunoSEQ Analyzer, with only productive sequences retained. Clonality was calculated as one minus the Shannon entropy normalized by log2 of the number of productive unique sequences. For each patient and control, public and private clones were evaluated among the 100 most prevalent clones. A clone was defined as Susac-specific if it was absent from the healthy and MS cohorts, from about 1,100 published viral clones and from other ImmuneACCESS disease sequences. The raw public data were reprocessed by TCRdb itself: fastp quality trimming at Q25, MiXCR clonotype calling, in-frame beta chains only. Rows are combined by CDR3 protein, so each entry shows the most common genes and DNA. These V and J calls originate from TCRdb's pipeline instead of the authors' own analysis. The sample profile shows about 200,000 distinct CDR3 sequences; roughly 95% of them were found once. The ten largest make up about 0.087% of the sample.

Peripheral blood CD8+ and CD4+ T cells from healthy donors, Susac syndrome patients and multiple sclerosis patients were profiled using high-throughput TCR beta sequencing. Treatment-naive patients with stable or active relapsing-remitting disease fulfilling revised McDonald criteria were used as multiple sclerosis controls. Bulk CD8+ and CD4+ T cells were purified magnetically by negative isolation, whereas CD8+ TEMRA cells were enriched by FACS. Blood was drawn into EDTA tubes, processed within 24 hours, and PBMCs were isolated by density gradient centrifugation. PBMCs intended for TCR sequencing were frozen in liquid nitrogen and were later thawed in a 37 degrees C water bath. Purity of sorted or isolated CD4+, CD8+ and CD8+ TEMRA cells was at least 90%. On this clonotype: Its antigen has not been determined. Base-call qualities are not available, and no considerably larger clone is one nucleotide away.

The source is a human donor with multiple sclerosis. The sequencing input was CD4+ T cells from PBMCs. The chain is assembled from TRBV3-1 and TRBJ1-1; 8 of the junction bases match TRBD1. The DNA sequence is TGTGCCAGCAGTGGGACATACAGGGGGGGCACTGAAGCTTTCTTT. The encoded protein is CASSGTYRGGTEAFF.